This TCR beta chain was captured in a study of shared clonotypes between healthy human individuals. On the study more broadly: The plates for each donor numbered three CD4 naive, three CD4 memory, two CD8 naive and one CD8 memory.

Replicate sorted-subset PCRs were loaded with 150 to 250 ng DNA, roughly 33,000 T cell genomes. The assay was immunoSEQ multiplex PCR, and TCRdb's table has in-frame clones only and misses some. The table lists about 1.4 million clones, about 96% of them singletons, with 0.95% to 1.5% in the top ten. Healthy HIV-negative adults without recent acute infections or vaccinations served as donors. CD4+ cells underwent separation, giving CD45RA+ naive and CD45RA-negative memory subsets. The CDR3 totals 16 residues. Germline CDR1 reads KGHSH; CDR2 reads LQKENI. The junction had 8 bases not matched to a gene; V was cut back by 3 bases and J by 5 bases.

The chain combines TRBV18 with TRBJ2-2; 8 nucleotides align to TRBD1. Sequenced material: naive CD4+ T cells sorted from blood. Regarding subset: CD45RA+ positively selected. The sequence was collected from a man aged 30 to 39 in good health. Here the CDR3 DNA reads TGTGCCAGCTCACCTGCTCGGACAGGGAGGACCGGGGAGCTGTTTTTT. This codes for CASSPARTGRTGELFF.